This T cell receptor beta chain was found in a study of shared clonotypes between healthy human individuals (dated by TCRdb to 2018 to 2020). Describing the broader study: Three men and two women, aged 18 to 49 years, made up the cohort. For each donor, CD4 naive and CD4 memory were each run on three plates, CD8 naive on two plates, and CD8 memory on one plate. The study deeply sequenced blood TCR repertoires of five healthy adults to estimate repertoire size and the extent of clonotype sharing between individuals. To increase sequencing depth and limit assay-specific biases, TCR repertoire library preparation and sequencing were carried out by different laboratories using diverse techniques. Each donor's leukapheresis produced roughly between roughly 0.94 and 9.5 billion PBMCs.

Taken from the germline V gene, the CDR1 and CDR2 loops are SGHTA and FQGNSA. Spanning cysteine to phenylalanine, the CDR3 consists of 15 amino acids. The kept DNA is CDR3 alone, 45 bases in frame from the first base. At the junction V is shortened by 3 bases and J by 0 bases, with 9 bases in between. About this clone: Its specific antigen is unknown. Nothing much larger sits one base from this clone, and base qualities are not available.

General findings and caveats noted by the study authors: About 5% of naive CD4, 3.5% of naive CD8, 2.3% of memory CD4, and 0.4% of memory CD8 clonotypes were shared across several donors. Only blood was sampled, and tissue TCR repertoires likely differ from those in blood. Rarefaction of sorted-subset datasets indicated incomplete sequencing despite the large sequencing depth. Naive subsets generally had larger estimated clonotype richness than memory subsets did. Clonotypes shared by all four sorted-subset donors showed higher generation probabilities than non-shared clonotypes. Pairwise subsampling indicated that sequencing depth was expected to affect the degree of clonotype sharing among donors. Because the study included only a small number of donors, the genetic and exposure-history diversity represented was limited.

TCR CDR3 regions were amplified from genomic DNA by multiplex PCR using the deep immunoSEQ assay. Genomic DNA extracted from each cell subset was distributed evenly over all wells of several immunoSEQ 96-well plates, and each plate served as one replicate. For sorted subsets, each replicate PCR was loaded with 200 to 250 ng genomic DNA, equivalent to about 30,000 T cell genomes. Purified libraries were measured with a Qubit 3.0 fluorometer, size-checked on a Bioanalyzer 2100, and measured again with the KAPA Library Quantification kit. Every immunoSEQ 96-well plate was sequenced on a separate single-read 150-cycle Illumina NextSeq 550 flow cell. Per the source publication's procedure: Because the immunoSEQ output held only junctional sequences and lacked quality scores, the filtering could not match the filtering applied to full-length reads. Sequences were annotated with PyIR, a Python wrapper for IgBLAST v1.9, using IMGT germline references to assign V/J genes and CDR3. Any read was removed if the V/J assignment was weak (E-value above 1e-6), the CDR3 was missing, or the read contained stop codons, out-of-frame junctions, or ambiguous translated residues. V3J clonotypes were defined by identical inferred V gene, J gene, and CDR3 amino acid sequence. Percentage overlap between repertoires was computed as shared unique clonotypes divided by the size of the smaller repertoire. Repertoire richness was assessed with RTK rarefaction, the Chao1 estimator, and Recon v2.1 estimates of unobserved clonotypes. OLGA was used to compute generation probabilities for all TCRbeta clonotypes that the gDNA method yielded from a few donors. The source is immuneACCESS, and TCRdb retained only in-frame sequences with V and J called. Part of the clones is not carried over; for the studies checked, unresolved V genes explain less than half of this, and the remainder is unexplained. V, J and clone size reflect that table, while D and trimming were determined from the DNA. The table for this sample lists approximately 2,300,000 clones; around 90% of them were counted only once. The top ten clones comprise around 0.35% of the sample.

Donors were healthy HIV-negative adults with no recently reported acute infections or vaccinations. Every donor was a Caucasian adult residing in Nashville, Tennessee, USA. CD4+ T cells were enriched by magnetic negative selection; naive cells were then positively selected on CD45RA, and the negative fraction formed the memory subset. Blood was collected by leukapheresis, and PBMCs were isolated by Ficoll-Histopaque density gradient centrifugation and then cryopreserved in liquid nitrogen vapor phase. Analytical flow cytometry was used to check the purity and quantity of every magnetically sorted T cell population. Genomic DNA was isolated from each sorted fraction and quantified by UV absorbance on a Nanodrop 2000c.

Here the chain combines TRBV7-2 and TRBJ1-3; a tentative D match to TRBD1 spans 5 bases. The source material was naive CD4+ T cells from PBMCs. The cell subset or site label, as the study defines it: CD45RA+ positively selected. This sequence was found in a young man in good health. Some clones in this sample may be carry-over from other donors' samples. The nucleotide sequence reads TGTGCCAGCAGCTTGGTACAGGCCTCTGGAAACACCATATATTTT. Translated, it reads CASSLVQASGNTIYF.